Listed here are 3 T cell receptor beta chains from one sample, sequenced in a study of T cells in Graves' hyperthyroidism and ophthalmopathy. There were TCR beta CDR3 regions amplified from RNA transcripts. The TCR CDR3 was amplified in a first-round RT-PCR using the HTBI primer set. MiXCR was run by TCRdb on the multiplex PCR reads, yielding one entry per CDR3 protein. The repertoire holds roughly 640,000 distinct CDR3 sequences, with approximately 16% as singletons. Sequenced: blood. These receptors all come from a woman aged 40 to 50 with Graves' ophthalmopathy.

This clonotype was seen many times. The genes are TRBV28 and TRBJ2-5, with D possibly matching TRBD2 (5 bases). CDR1 is MDHEN, CDR2 SYDVKM, per germline. The CDR3 length is 15 residues. Trimming removed 5 bases from V and 4 bases from J, with 17 bases in between. This CDR3 reads CASSRRGPPRETQYF. CDR3 DNA: TGTGCCAGCAGTCGCCGCGGGCCCCCTAGAGAGACCCAGTACTTC.

This clonotype was recorded once. V and J are TRBV19 and TRBJ1-6; TRBD1 agrees at 7 bases. V was clipped by 6 bases and J by 9 bases; unmatched bases: 8. The CDR3 covers 14 residues. CDR1 and CDR2 (germline): LNHDA, SQIVND (reference sequence). The DNA of the CDR3 is TGTGCCAGTAGCTATGACAGGGAGGTTTCACCCCTCCACTTT. Amino acids: CASSYDREVSPLHF.

The genes are TRBV25-1 and TRBJ2-5; D unresolved. With 6 bases removed from V and 7 bases from J, the gap between germline ends came to 18 bases. CDR1 MGHDK and CDR2 SYGVNS come from the germline V gene. The CDR3 is 14 amino acids. This chain's CDR3 is CASRSTAASGTQYF. As DNA, the CDR3 is TGTGCCAGCAGATCGACCGCCGCTTCTGGGACCCAGTACTTC.